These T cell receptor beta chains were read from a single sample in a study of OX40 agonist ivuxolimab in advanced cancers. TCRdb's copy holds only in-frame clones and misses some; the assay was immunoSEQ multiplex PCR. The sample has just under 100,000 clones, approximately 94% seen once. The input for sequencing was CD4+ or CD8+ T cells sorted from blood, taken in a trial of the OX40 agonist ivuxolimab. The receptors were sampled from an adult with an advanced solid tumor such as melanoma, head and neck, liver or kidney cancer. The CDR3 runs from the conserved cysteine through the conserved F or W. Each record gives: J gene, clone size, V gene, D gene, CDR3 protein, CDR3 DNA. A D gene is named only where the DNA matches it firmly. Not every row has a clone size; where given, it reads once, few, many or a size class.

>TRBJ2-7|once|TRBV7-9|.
CASSLFQGTGYEQYF
TGTGCCAGCAGCTTATTTCAGGGGACGGGGTACGAGCAGTACTTC
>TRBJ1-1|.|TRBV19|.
CASSIPAVNTEAFF
TGTGCCAGTAGTATCCCGGCCGTGAACACTGAAGCTTTCTTT
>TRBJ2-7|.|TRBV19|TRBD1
CASRKQGNSYEQYF
TGTGCCAGTAGAAAACAGGGGAACTCCTACGAGCAGTACTTC
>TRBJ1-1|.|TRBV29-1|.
CSVLSELNTEAFF
TGCAGCGTCCTAAGCGAGTTGAACACTGAAGCTTTCTTT
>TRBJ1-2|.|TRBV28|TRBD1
CASSLQGENYGYTF
TGTGCCAGCAGCTTACAGGGGGAAAACTATGGCTACACCTTC
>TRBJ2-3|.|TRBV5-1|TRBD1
CASSLAAGQDTDTQYF
TGCGCCAGCAGCTTGGCGGCGGGACAGGACACAGATACGCAGTATTTT
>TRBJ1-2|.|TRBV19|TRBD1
CASSTGQGLKGYTF
TGTGCCAGTAGTACAGGACAGGGATTGAAGGGCTACACCTTC
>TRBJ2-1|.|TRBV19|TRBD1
CASSKGQGDEQFF
TGTGCCAGTAGTAAGGGACAGGGCGATGAGCAGTTCTTC
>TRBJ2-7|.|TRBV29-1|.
CSVGFSSYEQYF
TGCAGCGTAGGCTTTAGCTCCTACGAGCAGTACTTC
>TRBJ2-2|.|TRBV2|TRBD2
CASSGLAGVGGELFF
TGTGCCAGCAGTGGCCTAGCGGGAGTGGGCGGGGAGCTGTTTTTT
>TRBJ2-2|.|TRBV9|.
CASSGIGRTGELFF
TGTGCCAGCAGCGGAATAGGGCGCACCGGGGAGCTGTTTTTT
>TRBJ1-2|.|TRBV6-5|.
CASSYGSRGANYGYTF
TGTGCCAGCAGTTACGGGTCACGAGGGGCTAACTATGGCTACACCTTC
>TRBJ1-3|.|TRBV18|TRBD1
CASSLSEGASGNTIYF
TGTGCCAGCTCACTCTCTGAGGGGGCCTCGGGAAACACCATATATTTT
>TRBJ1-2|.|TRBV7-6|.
CASSLEHEGLHGYTF
TGTGCCAGCAGCTTAGAGCATGAGGGTTTACATGGCTACACCTTC